The 31 T cell receptor beta chains below come from one sample, sequenced in a study of spatial heterogeneity in lung cancer. Whole-study results and caveats: Tumor mutation counts were tracked by expanded intratumoral alpha and beta TCR counts.

TCRdb reanalysed the 5' RACE reads using MiXCR and keeps one entry per CDR3 protein. The sample lists 4,500 to 6,000 distinct CDR3 sequences, 4.8% occurring once. Time point in this sample: sample taken at primary tumor resection. No antigen has been assigned to these receptors. Sequences were derived from lung tumor tissue, sampled at surgery. The source of these receptors is a male donor with early-stage non-small cell lung cancer.

This clonotype rates as medium-sized. Because the library targeted alpha chains, this beta chain is an off-target read whose size means little. The chain couples TRBV2 to TRBJ2-3; D uncertain. This CDR3 spans 14 amino acids. CDR1 and CDR2 (germline): SNHLY, FYNNEI. V was cut by 4 bases and J by 1 base, with 9 bases left in between. Here the CDR3 DNA reads TGTGCCAGCAGTGGGGGTCGGGGCACAGATACGCAGTATTTT. As protein: CASSGGRGTDTQYF. Together with reference TRBV2 and TRBJ2-3, the CDR3 gives the full variable domain: EPEVTQTPSHQVTQMGQEVILRCVPISNHLYFYWYRQILGQKVEFLVSFYNNEISEKSEIFDDQFSVERPDGSNFTLKIRSTKLEDSAMYFCASSGGRGTDTQYFGPGTRLTVL.

By frequency in the sample, this clonotype is medium-sized. This beta chain was picked up by a library intended for alpha chains and is off target, so its count carries little meaning. The chain is built from TRBV20-1 and TRBJ1-5, with 8 bases that match TRBD1. CDR3 length equals 14 residues. Trimming at V came to 5 bases and at J to 3 bases, leaving 6 bases not matched to a gene. Germline CDR1 and CDR2: DFQATT and SNEGSKA (reference sequence). Here the CDR3 DNA reads TGCAGTGCTTGGACAGGGCACGACAATCAGCCCCAGCATTTT. Encoded protein: CSAWTGHDNQPQHF.

This clonotype was seen repeatedly, ten times or more. This beta chain is a stray sequence in a library constructed for alpha chains; its clone size is not meaningful. This chain joins TRBV4-1 and TRBJ2-3; 15 positions agree with TRBD2. In germline, CDR1 is MGHRA, CDR2 YSYEKL. The CDR3 runs to 16 residues. The trim removed 5 bases at V and 1 base at J, leaving 1 base unmatched. CDR3 loop: CASSGTSGGRTDTQYF. CDR3 coding DNA: TGCGCCAGCAGCGGGACTAGCGGGGGGCGCACAGATACGCAGTATTTT.

By sample share, this clonotype is medium-sized. Little can be read into the size of this beta chain, an off-target read in a library designed for alpha chains. This chain joins TRBV6-6 and TRBJ1-4; no clear D. Trimming removed 0 bases from V and 3 bases from J, with 11 bases in between. Per germline, CDR1 MNHNY and CDR2 SVGAGI (reference sequence). The CDR3 runs 16 residues. CDR3 DNA sequence: TGTGCCAGCAGTTACTCGCCAGGAAGGGCTAATGAAAAACTGTTTTTT. This encodes CASSYSPGRANEKLFF.

By sample share, this clonotype is large (0.1 to 1%). This beta chain is off target for a library built for alpha chains, so its abundance means little. The chain links TRBV20-1 to TRBJ2-1; a possible D gene is TRBD1 (6 bases). Germline V gene data show CDR1 as DFQATT and CDR2 as SNEGSKA (reference sequence). With 0 bases removed from V and 7 bases from J, the gap between germline ends came to 19 bases. The CDR3 covers 16 residues. CDR3: CSARDPRGSGENEQFF. CDR3 nucleotides: TGCAGTGCTAGAGACCCCCGGGGTTCAGGGGAGAATGAGCAGTTCTTC.

By frequency in the sample, this clonotype is medium-sized. As an off-target read in a library built for alpha chains, this beta chain has a frequency of little significance. J is TRBJ2-1 and V is TRBV10-3, with D possibly TRBD1 on 5 matching bases. V was cut by 0 bases and J by 6 bases, with 9 bases left in between. This CDR3 region has 14 residues. CDR1 and CDR2 from the germline V gene are ENHRY and SYGVKD. The CDR3 is CAISESLQVNEQFF. The CDR3 region has the DNA TGTGCCATCAGTGAGTCGCTACAGGTCAATGAGCAGTTCTTC.

At least ten counts were recorded for this clonotype. A library made for alpha chains picked up this beta chain off target, so its size means little. The chain has TRBV5-5 and TRBJ2-2; TRBD2 matches 9 bases. CDR1 is SGHKS and CDR2 is YYEKEE in the germline V gene (reference sequence). V lost 4 bases and J lost 4; bases outside the gene matches: 11. This CDR3 is built from 17 residues. CDR3 DNA sequence: TGTGCCAGCAGCGCGCAGACTAGCGGCGGTAGCACCGGGGAGCTGTTTTTT. Translated: CASSAQTSGGSTGELFF.

This clonotype is classed as medium-sized. This beta chain is a stray read from a library made for alpha chains; its abundance is not meaningful. CDR3 region: CASGWGGDEAFF. The CDR3 nucleotides are TGTGCTAGTGGTTGGGGGGGAGATGAAGCTTTCTTT. The chain uses TRBV12-5 and TRBJ1-1; D is perhaps TRBD1 (5 bases). V gave up 4 bases and J gave up 7 bases, with 10 bases separating them. CDR1 and CDR2 from the germline V gene are LGHNT and FRNRAP. The CDR3 length is 12 residues.

The sample holds many counts of this clonotype. Because the library targeted alpha chains, this beta chain is an off-target read whose size means little. V gene TRBV20-1 combines with J gene TRBJ2-1; D may match TRBD1 or TRBD2 (5 bases each). V was cut by 5 bases and J by 2 bases, with 16 bases left in between. Per the germline V gene, CDR1 is DFQATT and CDR2 is SNEGSKA (reference sequence). The CDR3 length is 15 residues. CDR3 loop: CSASRGDPAYNEQFF. The DNA of the CDR3 is TGCAGTGCTTCTCGTGGGGACCCGGCCTACAATGAGCAGTTCTTC.

Ten or more counts support this clonotype. This beta chain slipped into a library made for alpha chains as a stray read, so its size is not meaningful. The chain combines TRBV12-5 with TRBJ2-2; 8 bases map to TRBD1. Trimming cost V 5 bases and J 3 bases; bases outside gene matches: 5. This CDR3 has 15 amino acids. CDR1 and CDR2 (germline): LGHNT, FRNRAP. The chain's CDR3 is CASGILQGDTGELFF. The CDR3 nucleotides read TGTGCTAGTGGTATCCTACAGGGGGACACCGGGGAGCTGTTTTTT.

By share, this clonotype counts as medium-sized. As an off-target read in a library built for alpha chains, this beta chain has a frequency of little significance. The chain is built from TRBV28 and TRBJ2-3; D is uncertain. This CDR3 is built from 11 residues. Germline values: CDR1 MDHEN, CDR2 SYDVKM. Trimming took 3 bases from V and 4 from J, leaving 2 bases between them. The CDR3 nucleotides read TGTGCCAGCAGTTTTGCAGATACGCAGTATTTT. This sequence encodes CASSFADTQYF.

This clonotype counts as medium-sized (0.01 to 0.1%). Found in a library prepared for alpha chains, this beta chain is an off-target read, and its abundance has little meaning. The chain carries TRBV28 and TRBJ2-5; no definite D call. Germline CDR1 and CDR2: MDHEN and SYDVKM. The CDR3 runs 13 residues. With 10 bases removed from V and 5 bases from J, the gap between germline ends came to 17 bases. CDR3 loop: CAINKFRRETQYF. Here the CDR3 DNA reads TGTGCCATCAATAAGTTCAGGCGCGAGACCCAGTACTTC. Drawing the rest from reference TRBV28 and TRBJ2-5, the complete variable domain is DVKVTQSSRYLVKRTGEKVFLECVQDMDHENMFWYRQDPGLGLRLIYFSYDVKMKEKGDIPEGYSVSREKKERFSLILESASTNQTSMYLCAINKFRRETQYFGPGTRLLVL.

This clonotype was seen repeatedly, ten times or more. A library made for alpha chains picked up this beta chain off target, so its size means little. The V and J genes are TRBV20-1 and TRBJ1-3, with 9 bases identical to TRBD1. The CDR3 sequence is 14 residues long. Germline lookup yields CDR1 DFQATT and CDR2 SNEGSKA (reference sequence). Unmatched junction bases numbered 5, after V lost 5 bases and J lost 3 bases. This CDR3 is CSAPTGGGGNTIYF. DNA of the CDR3: TGCAGTGCTCCTACAGGGGGCGGTGGAAACACCATATATTTT.

This clonotype is judged medium-sized (0.01 to 0.1%). Found in a library prepared for alpha chains, this beta chain is an off-target read, and its abundance has little meaning. As DNA, the CDR3 is TGTGCCAGCAGCTTGGTGTATGGAACGGATGGCTACACCTTC. Protein sequence: CASSLVYGTDGYTF. The chain couples TRBV5-4 to TRBJ1-2; no definite D call. The CDR3 length is 14 residues. From germline, CDR1 is SGHNT and CDR2 YYREEE (reference sequence). V was pared by 0 bases and J by 6 bases, with 12 bases between. Complete variable domain (other parts from reference TRBV5-4 and TRBJ1-2): ETGVTQSPTHLIKTRGQQVTLRCSSQSGHNTVSWYQQALGQGPQFIFQYYREEENGRGNFPPRFSGLQFPNYSSELNVNALELDDSALYLCASSLVYGTDGYTFGSGTRLTVV.

This clonotype qualifies as medium-sized. Since the library was made to target alpha chains, this beta chain is a stray read and its abundance is not meaningful. V usage is TRBV29-1 and J usage is TRBJ2-3; no firm D call. Trimming removed 4 bases at V and 0 bases at J, with 11 bases between. The CDR3 is 14 amino acids. Per the germline V gene, CDR1 is SQVTM and CDR2 is ANQGSEA. CDR3 bases: TGCAGCGTTGCAAGCGAGACTAGCACAGATACGCAGTATTTT. Amino acids: CSVASETSTDTQYF.

This clonotype was picked up many times. Since it is a stray read in a library aimed at alpha chains, this beta chain has a size that is not meaningful. This chain uses TRBV20-1 with TRBJ1-5; tentative D call: TRBD1 (6 bases). Per the germline V gene, CDR1 is DFQATT and CDR2 is SNEGSKA (reference sequence). The ends were cut back, 0 bases at V and 2 bases at J, with 11 bases in the middle. The CDR3 totals 15 residues. Here the CDR3 reads CSARDAGAGNQPQHF. The CDR3 DNA sequence: TGCAGTGCTAGAGATGCGGGGGCGGGCAATCAGCCCCAGCATTTT.

This clonotype was detected ten times or more. This beta chain is off target for a library built for alpha chains, so its abundance means little. V gene TRBV10-3 combines with J gene TRBJ1-5, with D maybe TRBD1 (5 bases). V was shortened by 8 bases and J by 8 bases, with 13 bases between the two germline ends. This CDR3 region has 12 residues. The germline V gene has CDR1 ENHRY and CDR2 SYGVKD. CDR3 sequence: CAIGGGNEPQHF. In DNA form, the CDR3 reads TGTGCCATCGGTGGGGGGAATGAGCCCCAGCATTTT.

This clonotype is medium-sized (0.01 to 0.1%) within its sample. As an off-target read in a library built for alpha chains, this beta chain has a frequency of little significance. The chain couples TRBV24-1 to TRBJ2-2; perhaps TRBD1 as D (6 bases). CDR1 is KGHDR, CDR2 SFDVKD, per germline. The V and J ends lost 3 bases and 5 bases respectively, with 18 bases between them. The CDR3 runs to 17 residues. This CDR3 is CATSDQTGTMTTGELFF. The DNA for the CDR3 is TGTGCCACCAGTGATCAAACCGGGACAATGACAACCGGGGAGCTGTTTTTT.

There are many counts of this clonotype. This beta chain appears as a stray read in a library generated for alpha chains; its size is not informative. The genes are TRBV6-5 and TRBJ1-1, with 7 nucleotides matching TRBD1. After removal of 7 bases from V and 6 bases from J, the junction contained 8 bases not matched to a gene. Germline V gene data show CDR1 as MNHEY and CDR2 as SVGAGI. CDR3 length: 13 amino acids. CDR3 in amino acids: CASTQGQRAEAFF. For the CDR3, the DNA is TGTGCCAGCACCCAGGGACAGCGAGCTGAAGCTTTCTTT.

This clonotype was observed at least ten times. Since the library was made to target alpha chains, this beta chain is a stray read and its abundance is not meaningful. The chain links TRBV11-2 to TRBJ2-7, with 10 bases fitting TRBD1. From germline, CDR1 is SGHAT and CDR2 FQNNGV. The CDR3 is 15 residues long. V gave up 1 base and J gave up 5 bases; unmatched junction bases: 5. CDR3 nucleotides: TGTGCCAGCAGCTTAGCGGGACAGGGGCACGACGAGCAGTACTTC. It encodes CASSLAGQGHDEQYF.

This clonotype has ten or more counts. The size of this beta chain means little, since it is a stray read in a library made for alpha chains. The genes are TRBV5-1 and TRBJ2-7; no firm D call. V shed 4 bases and J shed 3 bases, with 8 bases lying between them. The germline CDR1 and CDR2 sequences are SGHRS and YFSETQ. The CDR3 runs to 12 residues. In DNA, the CDR3 is TGCGCCAGCAGCGAAGGTTTCTACGAGCAGTACTTC. Translating it yields CASSEGFYEQYF.

This clonotype was counted at least ten times. Being off target in a library aimed at alpha chains, this beta chain has a size of little meaning. V and J are TRBV10-2 and TRBJ2-2; the match to TRBD1 covers 8 bases. Per germline, CDR1 WSHSY and CDR2 SAAADI. J was trimmed by 5 bases and V by 0 bases; bases with no gene match: 2. This CDR3 has 15 residues. The CDR3 coding sequence is TGCGCCAGCAGTGAGTCGAGACAGGGGACCGGGGAGCTGTTTTTT. Its translation: CASSESRQGTGELFF.

At least ten counts were recorded for this clonotype. A library made for alpha chains picked up this beta chain off target, so its size means little. The V call is TRBV5-1, the J call TRBJ2-2; D gene unclear. Trimming pared 4 bases from V and 9 bases from J, leaving 22 bases between. The germline CDR1 and CDR2 sequences are SGHRS and YFSETQ. This CDR3 has 16 residues. The CDR3 here is CASSQSGPTPPRELFF. CDR3 bases: TGCGCCAGCAGCCAATCCGGGCCAACTCCCCCCCGGGAGCTGTTTTTT.

Within the sample, this clonotype is medium-sized. The library was designed around alpha chains, so this beta chain is a stray read whose abundance carries little weight. The chain links TRBV6-2 or TRBV6-3 to TRBJ2-5; 12 nucleotides match TRBD2. CDR3 size: 15 residues. Germline values: CDR1 MNHEY, CDR2 SVGEGT. The V and J ends lost 4 bases and 4 bases, in that order; junction bases with no gene match: 4. CDR3 nucleotide sequence: TGTGCCAGCAGTTTCGGACTAGCGGGAACAGAGACCCAGTACTTC. The encoded protein is CASSFGLAGTETQYF.

This clonotype was recorded at least ten times. This beta chain lies outside the target of a library built for alpha chains; its clone size means little. This rearrangement joins TRBV19 to TRBJ2-1, with 7 bases identical to TRBD1. Germline assignment: CDR1 LNHDA and CDR2 SQIVND (reference sequence). The V gene end was trimmed by 7 bases and the J gene end by 5 bases; junction bases not matched to a gene: 11. The length of the CDR3 is 15 residues. CDR3 sequence (DNA): TGTGCCAGTACCACGACAGGGTTCCAGAACAATGAGCAGTTCTTC. This encodes CASTTTGFQNNEQFF.

Judged by abundance, this clonotype is medium-sized (0.01 to 0.1%). This beta chain lies outside the target of a library built for alpha chains; its clone size means little. The chain links TRBV7-9 to TRBJ1-2; D is perhaps TRBD1 (6 bases). Trimming took 8 bases from V and 3 from J, leaving 13 bases between them. Germline CDR1 and CDR2: SEHNR and FQNEAQ (reference sequence). CDR3 length: 13 amino acids. CDR3 DNA sequence: TGTGCCAGCCAAGGCGGGGGGCACTATGGCTACACCTTC. It is translated as CASQGGGHYGYTF.

This clonotype is judged medium-sized. The library was prepared for alpha chains; this beta chain is a stray read, so its frequency means little. The V gene is TRBV3-1, the J gene TRBJ2-3, with 7 bases that match TRBD2. The V segment lost 4 bases and the J segment 12 bases; nucleotides outside the gene matches: 7. Per the germline V gene, CDR1 is LGHDT and CDR2 is YNNKEL (reference sequence). The CDR3 has 12 amino acids. The CDR3 is CASSPTGTIQYF. Written as DNA, the CDR3 is TGTGCCAGCAGCCCCACCGGGACTATCCAGTATTTT.

This clonotype was counted ten times or more. A library prepared for alpha chains yielded this beta chain as an off-target read; its size is of little meaning. This chain connects TRBV4-1 to TRBJ1-1; possible D gene TRBD1, 6 bases. This CDR3 has 16 amino acids. Germline CDR1 is MGHRA and CDR2 is YSYEKL. V lost 0 bases and J lost 5, with 16 bases in between. CDR3 nucleotides: TGCGCCAGCAGCCAAGATAGGTCCAGGGGAGGAACTGAAGCTTTCTTT. This codes for CASSQDRSRGGTEAFF.

Notes on this clonotype: This beta chain was picked up by a library intended for alpha chains and is off target, so its count carries little meaning. The chain carries TRBV11-1 and TRBJ2-7; 7 bases are shared with TRBD2. V lost 6 bases to trimming and J lost 7 bases; unmatched junction nucleotides: 9. Germline V CDR1 and CDR2: SGHAT, FQDESV (reference sequence). CDR3 size: 13 residues. In DNA form, the CDR3 reads TGTGCCAGCAGACTAGGACTAGATGGAGAGCAGTACTTC. Its protein product is CASRLGLDGEQYF.

This clonotype appeared many times. In a library made to pick up alpha chains, this beta chain is a stray read with a size that means little. V is TRBV29-1 and J is TRBJ1-4, with 9 positions matching TRBD1. The CDR3 is 15 residues long. Germline V gives CDR1 SQVTM, CDR2 ANQGSEA. The junction had 10 bases not matched to a gene; V was cut back by 7 bases and J by 4 bases. The CDR3: CSALDPDRGNEKLFF. The DNA for the CDR3 is TGCAGCGCTCTCGACCCGGACAGGGGTAATGAAAAACTGTTTTTT.

This clonotype was seen a few times. The library was built for alpha chains, so this beta chain is an off-target read and its size means little. This chain links TRBV20-1 with TRBJ1-2, with D maybe TRBD1 (5 bases). Germline values: CDR1 DFQATT, CDR2 SNEGSKA (reference sequence). Trimming took 0 bases from V and 3 from J, leaving 17 bases between them. This CDR3 has 16 residues. The CDR3 loop reads CSAREWRGLEDYGYTF. CDR3 nucleotides: TGCAGTGCTAGAGAATGGAGGGGTTTAGAGGACTATGGCTACACCTTC.